The 30 T cell receptor beta chains below all came from one sample that was sequenced in a study of regulatory T cells in long-lasting Graves disease. The time point was: persistent/refractory GD, antithyroid drugs over 5 years with positive TRAb. Following extraction of RNA from PBMCs, that RNA was used to make the TCR library. Investigators prepared the TCR beta libraries by applying iRepertoire HTBI primers and Arm-PCR of CDR3 regions. MiXCR, applied by TCRdb to the multiplex PCR reads, yields one record per CDR3 protein. The sample records 400,000 to 450,000 distinct CDR3 sequences, 20% to 30% being singletons. The source material was peripheral blood mononuclear cells (PBMCs), sampled when the disease was refractory, from a patient treated with antithyroid drugs. The receptor set was obtained from a female donor with Graves disease.

This clonotype was found once. The V gene is TRBV19, the J gene TRBJ1-1; D might be TRBD1 (6 bases). Germline CDR1 reads LNHDA; CDR2 reads SQIVND (reference sequence). The CDR3 has 16 amino acids. V dropped 7 bases and J dropped 7 bases, with 25 bases sitting between them. The CDR3 loop is CASTPGRGRWVREAFF. Here the CDR3 DNA reads TGTGCCAGTACTCCCGGCAGGGGAAGGTGGGTACGTGAAGCTTTCTTT.

This clonotype was counted only a few times. This chain connects TRBV6-1 to TRBJ1-1; 10 positions match TRBD1. The CDR3 spans 16 residues. CDR1 and CDR2 from the germline V gene are MNHNS and SASEGT. V lost 7 bases to trimming and J lost 4 bases; unmatched junction nucleotides: 12. This CDR3 is CASIHGFRTGGTEAFF. In nucleotides, the CDR3 is TGTGCCAGCATCCATGGTTTCCGGACAGGGGGCACTGAAGCTTTCTTT.

The chain carries TRBV7-2 and TRBJ1-2; 7 bases map to TRBD1. From germline, CDR1 is SGHTA and CDR2 FQGNSA. The length of the CDR3 is 14 residues. After removal of 5 bases from V and 4 bases from J, the junction contained 7 bases not matched to a gene. CDR3 DNA sequence: TGTGCCAGCAGCCGGGACAGCCTGAGCTATGGCTACACCTTC. It yields the protein CASSRDSLSYGYTF.

This clonotype is a singleton in its sample. The chain couples TRBV14 to TRBJ2-7, with 9 bases matching TRBD1. CDR1 is SGHDN, CDR2 FVKESK, per germline. V was pared by 5 bases and J by 6 bases, with 11 bases of the junction left unmatched. There are 15 residues in the CDR3. Written as DNA, the CDR3 is TGTGCCAGCAGCATCCCCGGGACAGGGTCAAGCGAGCAGTACTTC. Amino acids: CASSIPGTGSSEQYF.

This clonotype was detected many times. The chain carries TRBV2 and TRBJ1-1; possible D gene TRBD1, 6 bases. V gave up 5 bases and J gave up 4 bases, with 17 bases separating them. Germline V gene sequence: CDR1 SNHLY, CDR2 FYNNEI. CDR3 length equals 15 residues. The CDR3 region has the DNA TGTGCCAGCAGTCGTATGGCTGGAGGGGGCACTGAAGCTTTCTTT. It codes for CASSRMAGGGTEAFF.

This clonotype was counted between two and nine times. This sequence joins TRBV19 and TRBJ2-7; D may be TRBD1 (6 bases). V lost 3 bases, J lost 7 bases, and 19 bases lay in between. Germline V CDR1 and CDR2: LNHDA, SQIVND (reference sequence). The CDR3 consists of 15 residues. The CDR3 nucleotides read TGTGCCAGTAGTATTGAGGACAGACCCTCTGAAGAGCAGTACTTC. This encodes CASSIEDRPSEEQYF.

The rearrangement joins TRBV3-2 to TRBJ1-1; the D segment call TRBD1 is taken from the table without a DNA check. TRBV3-2 is a pseudogene segment. This CDR3 region has 16 residues. The CDR3 loop reads CASSQGWSTGNTEAFF. The DNA of the CDR3 is TGTGCCAGCAGCCAAGGATGGTCTACAGGGAACACTGAAGCTTTCTTT.

The chain links TRBV7-9 to TRBJ2-5, with 13 bases aligning to TRBD2. From germline, CDR1 is SEHNR and CDR2 FQNEAQ (reference sequence). The trim removed 5 bases at V and 5 bases at J, leaving 17 bases unmatched. The CDR3 has 19 residues. The DNA of the CDR3 is TGTGCCAGCAGCCAACAACACCCCACTAGCGGGAGGGCCGAGGAGACCCAGTACTTC. Translation: CASSQQHPTSGRAEETQYF.

This clonotype has more than one count but fewer than ten. V usage is TRBV7-9 and J usage is TRBJ1-2; 7 bases are a match to TRBD1. V was clipped by 1 base and J by 2 bases; unmatched bases: 10. Germline assignment: CDR1 SEHNR and CDR2 FQNEAQ (reference sequence). This CDR3 spans 17 amino acids. CDR3 loop: CASSLDWDSDLNYGYTF. The CDR3 DNA follows: TGTGCCAGCAGCTTAGATTGGGACAGCGACCTAAACTATGGCTACACCTTC.

This clonotype was seen just once. V usage is TRBV7-9 and J usage is TRBJ1-1, with TRBD1 as a possible D gene (6 bases). Per the germline V gene, CDR1 is SEHNR and CDR2 is FQNEAQ (reference sequence). Trimming pared 3 bases from V and 4 bases from J, leaving 15 bases between. This CDR3 contains 15 residues. As DNA, the CDR3 is TGTGCCAGCAGCTTCGGGCAGGGGCGACTCACTGAAGCTTTCTTT. It encodes CASSFGQGRLTEAFF.

This clonotype has ten or more counts. V is TRBV12-3 or TRBV12-4 and J is TRBJ2-2; 7 bases fit TRBD2. The V segment lost 1 base and the J segment 0 bases; nucleotides outside the gene matches: 5. The CDR3 extends over 17 amino acids. CDR3 sequence: CASSLVLLASNTGELFF. For the CDR3, the DNA is TGTGCCAGCAGTTTAGTTCTACTAGCGTCGAACACCGGGGAGCTGTTTTTT.

The chain couples TRBV28 to TRBJ2-7, with TRBD2 identical over 9 bases. Per germline, CDR1 MDHEN and CDR2 SYDVKM. Trimming took 5 bases from V and 6 from J; bases not matched to a gene: 11. The CDR3 totals 15 residues. The CDR3 region has the DNA TGTGCCAGCAGTGAAATAGCGGGAGTTTTAAGCGAGCAGTACTTC. It specifies CASSEIAGVLSEQYF.

The J gene is TRBJ2-2, the V gene TRBV9; 15 bases map to TRBD2. V shed 4 bases and J 7 bases; nucleotides not matched to a gene: 8. This CDR3 region has 17 residues. CDR1 and CDR2 (germline): SGDLS, YYNGEE. This CDR3 reads CASSFGLAGGPVGELFF. CDR3 in DNA: TGTGCCAGCAGCTTTGGACTAGCGGGAGGGCCTGTCGGGGAGCTGTTTTTT.

J is TRBJ2-1 and V is TRBV9; tentatively, D is TRBD1 (5 bases). With 3 bases removed from V and 6 bases from J, the gap between germline ends came to 7 bases. Per the germline V gene, CDR1 is SGDLS and CDR2 is YYNGEE. The CDR3 spans 12 residues. The CDR3 DNA is TGTGCCAGCAGCGCCCAGGGCAATGAGCAGTTCTTC. It translates to CASSAQGNEQFF.

This chain joins TRBV30 and TRBJ2-2; 13 nucleotides match TRBD2. V lost 4 bases, J lost 8 bases, and 4 bases stayed unmatched. The CDR3 runs to 14 residues. CDR1 is GTSNPN, CDR2 SVGIG, per germline (reference sequence). CDR3 nucleotides: TGTGCCTGGAATCTGGGACTAGCGGGAGGGGAGCTGTTTTTT. It is translated as CAWNLGLAGGELFF.

The gene calls are TRBV20-1 and TRBJ2-1, with TRBD1 matching over 8 bases. Germline CDR1 reads DFQATT; CDR2 reads SNEGSKA (reference sequence). V dropped 6 bases and J dropped 6; count of bases not matched to a gene: 16. The CDR3 spans 16 residues. In nucleotides, the CDR3 is TGCAGTGCCAATCCTAGCCCGGAGGACAGGGTCAATGAGCAGTTCTTC. It specifies CSANPSPEDRVNEQFF.

The chain is built from TRBV6-5 and TRBJ1-1; D is unresolved. Per the germline V gene, CDR1 is MNHEY and CDR2 is SVGAGI. The ends were cut back, 4 bases at V and 1 base at J, with 13 bases in the middle. CDR3 size: 15 residues. The chain's CDR3 is CASSFSGEGNTEAFF. DNA of the CDR3: TGTGCCAGCAGTTTTTCGGGTGAGGGGAACACTGAAGCTTTCTTT.

Note on this clonotype: Possible read error: a much larger clone is one base away. The chain employs TRBV27 and TRBJ1-2; TRBD1 aligns across 9 bases. This CDR3 comprises 17 residues. V lost 5 bases, J lost 3 bases, and 13 bases stayed unmatched. CDR1 and CDR2 (germline): MNHEY, SMNVEV (reference sequence). The CDR3 loop reads CASSPRDRDALYYGYTF. The CDR3 DNA follows: TGTGCCAGCAGTCCCCGGGACAGGGACGCATTATACTATGGCTACACCTTC.

This clonotype was seen repeatedly, ten times or more. The J gene is TRBJ2-7, the V gene TRBV5-1; D is possibly TRBD2 (5 bases). The CDR3 runs to 15 residues. CDR1 is SGHRS and CDR2 is YFSETQ in the germline V gene. V was clipped by 4 bases and J by 0 bases, with 14 bases between them. CDR3 DNA: TGCGCCAGCAGCATCCTTGGCGGGTCCTCCTACGAGCAGTACTTC. Its protein product is CASSILGGSSYEQYF.

On this clonotype: A much larger clone differs from this one at a single base, so this may be a read error. The rearrangement uses TRBV7-9 and TRBJ1-6; D is unresolved. Germline assignment: CDR1 SEHNR and CDR2 FQNEAQ (reference sequence). There are 16 residues in the CDR3. This CDR3 is CASSSRLDSYNPPLHF. DNA of the CDR3: TGTGCCAGCAGCTCAAGACTGGACTCCTATAATCCACCCCTCCACTTT.

The gene calls are TRBV7-2 and TRBJ2-5; D is unresolved. This CDR3 contains 13 residues. The V gene's germline CDR1 is SGHTA and CDR2 FQGNSA. The V and J ends lost 3 bases and 4 bases respectively, with 9 bases between them. CDR3 sequence (DNA): TGTGCCAGCAGCTTTCTCCTGAGAGAGACCCAGTACTTC. Encoded protein: CASSFLLRETQYF.

This clonotype was observed many times. V and J are TRBV28 and TRBJ2-7; no firm D call. CDR3 length: 12 residues. From germline, CDR1 is MDHEN and CDR2 SYDVKM. The V gene lost 6 bases and the J gene lost 0 bases, with 6 bases spanning the gap. DNA of the CDR3: TGTGCCAGCAGCTTACTCTCCTACGAGCAGTACTTC. It specifies CASSLLSYEQYF.

The CDR3 DNA is TGTGCCAGCAGCTACGGTGACAGGGGGGAAAAACTGTTTTTT. As protein: CASSYGDRGEKLFF. The chain is built from TRBV27 and TRBJ1-4; 9 bases are a match to TRBD1. This CDR3 spans 14 amino acids. Germline V CDR1 and CDR2: MNHEY, SMNVEV (reference sequence). Losses at the gene ends were 6 bases for V and 8 bases for J; bases not matched to a gene: 7.

This clonotype was seen repeatedly, ten times or more. The chain recombines TRBV2 with TRBJ2-5, with 9 bases matching TRBD2. The CDR3 spans 14 residues. V shed 8 bases and J 2 bases; nucleotides not matched to a gene: 6. Germline-derived CDR1 and CDR2 are SNHLY and FYNNEI. The CDR3 loop is CASGAGGKQETQYF. The CDR3 DNA reads TGTGCCAGCGGAGCGGGAGGAAAGCAAGAGACCCAGTACTTC. Together with reference TRBV2 and TRBJ2-5, the CDR3 gives the full variable domain: EPEVTQTPSHQVTQMGQEVILRCVPISNHLYFYWYRQILGQKVEFLVSFYNNEISEKSEIFDDQFSVERPDGSNFTLKIRSTKLEDSAMYFCASGAGGKQETQYFGPGTRLLVL.

The chain couples TRBV12-3 or TRBV12-4 to TRBJ2-7; no definite D call. With 6 bases removed from V and 1 base from J, the gap between germline ends came to 16 bases. This CDR3 contains 15 residues. As DNA, the CDR3 is TGTGCCAGCAGCGTAGGTCCAGAGTCATCCTACGAGCAGTACTTC. Protein: CASSVGPESSYEQYF.

This rearrangement joins TRBV5-4 to TRBJ2-1, with 7 bases that match TRBD1. The CDR3 runs 15 residues. Trimming at V came to 3 bases and at J to 7 bases, leaving 10 bases not matched to a gene. Germline V lookup: CDR1 SGHNT, CDR2 YYREEE (reference sequence). The CDR3 spells CASSSSRGQVNEQFF. The CDR3 DNA is TGTGCCAGCAGCTCGTCTAGGGGGCAGGTTAATGAGCAGTTCTTC.

This chain connects TRBV5-1 to TRBJ2-7; D call uncertain. The CDR3 is 14 residues long. Germline V gives CDR1 SGHRS, CDR2 YFSETQ. V was shortened by 0 bases and J by 4 bases, with 11 bases between the two germline ends. CDR3 in DNA: TGCGCCAGCAGCTTGGGCGGCGACGTTTACGAGCAGTACTTC. Translating gives CASSLGGDVYEQYF.

This clonotype was recorded many times. The genes are TRBV20-1 and TRBJ1-4; TRBD1 matches 7 bases. Germline values: CDR1 DFQATT, CDR2 SNEGSKA (reference sequence). This CDR3 region has 13 residues. The J segment lost 10 bases and the V segment lost 4 bases, leaving 9 bases of the junction unmatched. The CDR3 reads CSAIDRVLGKLFF. The CDR3 DNA follows: TGCAGTGCTATAGACAGGGTATTGGGAAAACTGTTTTTT.

This clonotype was observed a few times. This chain links TRBV3-1 with TRBJ2-2; D not certain. The CDR3 is made up of 15 amino acids. V shed 7 bases and J shed 1 base, with 13 bases lying between them. Germline loops: CDR1 LGHDT, CDR2 YNNKEL (reference sequence). DNA for the CDR3: TGTGCCAGCACATTGGGCAGGTTGAACACCGGGGAGCTGTTTTTT. Translating gives CASTLGRLNTGELFF. The complete variable domain, with remaining parts taken from reference TRBV3-1 and TRBJ2-2, reads DTAVSQTPKYLVTQMGNDKSIKCEQNLGHDTMYWYKQDSKKFLKIMFSYNNKELIINETVPNRFSPKSPDKAHLNLHINSLELGDSAVYFCASTLGRLNTGELFFGEGSRLTVL.

V and J are TRBV12-3 or TRBV12-4 and TRBJ1-2; a weak D match, TRBD1 (5 bases). This CDR3 region has 13 residues. V was trimmed by 2 bases and J by 14 bases, leaving 18 bases between them. CDR3 DNA: TGTGCCAGCAGTTTACGGACGGACACGGAGGGGACCTTC. This translates into CASSLRTDTEGTF.